The next 27 T cell receptor beta chains were all read from a single sample in a study of siplizumab effects on memory and regulatory T cells. Sequencing was performed with immunoSEQ multiplex PCR; in TCRdb, only in-frame clones are kept and a portion is missing. Of 50,000 to 75,000 clones in the sample, around 80% are singletons; the top ten hold approximately 0.38%. The sequenced material came from memory CD4+ T cells sorted from blood. These receptors were taken from a human donor in good health.

As to this clone: Sequence at one end of the junction differs from germline and may be a read error. The chain is built from TRBV6-1 and TRBJ1-1, with 7 bases lining up with TRBD1. Germline CDR1 is MNHNS and CDR2 is SASEGT. The CDR3 extends over 17 amino acids. The DNA for the CDR3 is TGTGCCAGCAGCGAAGCAAGACCCCGGGACAGCGATGAGGAAGCTTTCTTT. It translates to CASSEARPRDSDEEAFF.

The V gene is TRBV28, the J gene TRBJ2-7; maybe TRBD1 (6 bases). V shed 5 bases and J shed 2 bases, with 13 bases lying between them. Germline lookup yields CDR1 MDHEN and CDR2 SYDVKM. This CDR3 is built from 14 residues. Here the CDR3 reads CASSLTGRPYEQYF. The CDR3 DNA reads as TGTGCCAGCAGTCTGACAGGCCGTCCCTACGAGCAGTACTTC.

The chain has TRBV29-1 and TRBJ2-5; D ambiguous. This CDR3 contains 12 residues. The germline CDR1 and CDR2 sequences are SQVTM and ANQGSEA. V was pared by 3 bases and J by 10 bases, with 15 bases between. The CDR3 loop reads CSVETAERGQYF. The CDR3 DNA reads TGCAGCGTTGAGACTGCCGAACGCGGCCAGTACTTC.

The V call is TRBV6-5, the J call TRBJ1-4; D call uncertain. Trimming removed 4 bases at V and 6 bases at J, with 18 bases between. The CDR3 runs 16 residues. Looked up from germline, CDR1 is MNHEY and CDR2 is SVGAGI. CDR3 bases: TGTGCCAGCAGTTCGGTCAACACCGGGAACCATGAAAAACTGTTTTTT. Its protein product is CASSSVNTGNHEKLFF.

This clone was seen only a few times. The chain combines TRBV7-9 with TRBJ1-2, with TRBD1 matching 9 bases. This CDR3 is 14 amino acids long. Germline values: CDR1 SEHNR, CDR2 FQNEAQ (reference sequence). J lost 6 bases, V lost 8 bases, and 10 bases had no gene match. Here the CDR3 reads CASGLDRGRDGYTF. Written as DNA, the CDR3 is TGTGCCAGCGGGCTTGACAGGGGGAGGGATGGCTACACCTTC.

The genes are TRBV28 and TRBJ1-1, with 7 bases that match TRBD1. V lost 1 base, J lost 7 bases, and 6 bases stayed unmatched. CDR1 is MDHEN, CDR2 SYDVKM, per germline. This CDR3 is 14 amino acids long. For the CDR3, the DNA is TGTGCCAGCAGTTTATTTGCAGGGGGTAATGAAGCTTTCTTT. This gives the protein CASSLFAGGNEAFF.

The chain couples TRBV27 to TRBJ1-1; no reliable D call. The V gene's germline CDR1 is MNHEY and CDR2 SMNVEV (reference sequence). This CDR3 is built from 13 residues. With 7 bases removed from V and 0 bases from J, the gap between germline ends came to 9 bases. The CDR3 sequence: CASNTAMNTEAFF. The CDR3 bases are TGTGCCAGCAACACCGCCATGAACACTGAAGCTTTCTTT.

The chain joins TRBV6-5 to TRBJ1-2; D unresolved. V was trimmed by 6 bases and J by 5 bases, leaving 10 bases between them. The CDR3 loop spans 12 amino acids. Germline CDR1 and CDR2: MNHEY and SVGAGI. In DNA, the CDR3 is TGTGCCAGCAGCTCCGGAAATTATGGCTACACCTTC. Its protein is CASSSGNYGYTF.

The chain recombines TRBV5-1 with TRBJ1-5, with 7 bases identical to TRBD1. From germline, CDR1 is SGHRS and CDR2 YFSETQ. There are 15 residues in the CDR3. Trimming removed 4 bases from V and 2 bases from J; junction bases left unmatched: 6. Here the CDR3 DNA reads TGCGCCAGCAGCATGACAGGGTCGGGCAATCAGCCCCAGCATTTT. It encodes CASSMTGSGNQPQHF.

This clone was detected once. This CDR3 reads CASSTDRERDGYTF. CDR3 nucleotides: TGTGCCAGTAGTACAGACAGGGAGCGAGATGGCTACACCTTC. The chain employs TRBV19 and TRBJ1-2; 7 bases map to TRBD1. The CDR3 runs 14 residues. The germline V gene has CDR1 LNHDA and CDR2 SQIVND (reference sequence). After removal of 4 bases from V and 6 bases from J, the junction contained 8 bases not matched to a gene.

The chain is built from TRBV7-9 and TRBJ2-5; D may be TRBD2 (5 bases). V was pared by 2 bases and J by 5 bases, with 15 bases between. This CDR3 has 15 residues. CDR1 is SEHNR, CDR2 FQNEAQ, per germline (reference sequence). The CDR3 region is CASSLRSGFGETQYF. The DNA of the CDR3 is TGTGCCAGCAGCTTAAGGTCGGGGTTTGGTGAGACCCAGTACTTC.

This clone appeared once. CDR3 DNA sequence: TGTGCCAGCAGCTTAGAACGGGGGAAACTGTTTTTT. Translated, it gives CASSLERGKLFF. This chain uses TRBV11-2 with TRBJ1-4; weak D call: TRBD1 (5 bases). Germline V gene lookup returns CDR1 SGHAT and CDR2 FQNNGV. The CDR3 extends over 12 amino acids. Trimming pared 0 bases from V and 11 bases from J, leaving 7 bases between.

This clone was counted once. V and J are TRBV28 and TRBJ2-1; 9 bases line up with TRBD1. Germline assignment: CDR1 MDHEN and CDR2 SYDVKM. Trimming cost V 7 bases and J 9 bases; bases outside gene matches: 13. The CDR3 sequence is 15 residues long. As DNA, the CDR3 is TGTGCCAGCACCCTCCCCGTTGGACAGGGGTCTGAGCAGTTCTTC. Its translation: CASTLPVGQGSEQFF.

V usage is TRBV15 and J usage is TRBJ1-2; the D gene is possibly TRBD1 (5 bases). CDR1 and CDR2 (germline): LNHNV, YYDKDF (reference sequence). CDR3 length equals 16 residues. V was clipped by 2 bases and J by 0 bases, with 13 bases between them. This CDR3 reads CATSRKPGRTNYGYTF. The CDR3 region has the DNA TGTGCCACCAGCAGAAAGCCGGGACGGACTAACTATGGCTACACCTTC. Complete variable domain (other parts from reference TRBV15 and TRBJ1-2): DAMVIQNPRYQVTQFGKPVTLSCSQTLNHNVMYWYQQKSSQAPKLLFHYYDKDFNNEADTPDNFQSRRPNTSFCFLDIRSPGLGDTAMYLCATSRKPGRTNYGYTFGSGTRLTVV.

V and J are TRBV7-6 and TRBJ1-6; no firm D call. The CDR3 extends over 15 amino acids. The ends were cut back, 0 bases at V and 7 bases at J, with 10 bases in the middle. Germline V gene sequence: CDR1 SGHVS, CDR2 FNYEAQ. The CDR3 DNA follows: TGTGCCAGCAGCTTAGCGAATTCAGGAAATTCACCCCTCCACTTT. Its protein is CASSLANSGNSPLHF. The variable domain in full, with the rest retrieved from reference TRBV7-6 and TRBJ1-6, is GAGVSQSPRYKVTKRGQDVALRCDPISGHVSLYWYRQALGQGPEFLTYFNYEAQQDKSGLPNDRFSAERPEGSISTLTIQRTEQRDSAMYRCASSLANSGNSPLHFGNGTRLTVT.

The V gene is TRBV9, the J gene TRBJ2-3; a possible D gene is TRBD2 (6 bases). The germline V gene has CDR1 SGDLS and CDR2 YYNGEE. The CDR3 sequence is 18 residues long. Trimming removed 0 bases at V and 0 bases at J, with 17 bases between. The CDR3 protein is CASSVAAGLGTSTDTQYF. Written as DNA, the CDR3 is TGTGCCAGCAGCGTAGCCGCGGGGCTCGGAACTAGCACAGATACGCAGTATTTT.

The chain carries TRBV28 and TRBJ1-5; D call uncertain. The CDR3 is made up of 14 amino acids. V lost 8 bases, J lost 3 bases, and 14 bases lay in between. The V gene's germline CDR1 is MDHEN and CDR2 SYDVKM. CDR3: CASRDPTFNQPQHF. CDR3 nucleotides: TGTGCCAGCCGAGACCCCACCTTCAATCAGCCCCAGCATTTT.

The rearrangement uses TRBV19 and TRBJ1-4; D not resolved. The CDR3 consists of 14 residues. Deletions cut 7 bases from V and 7 bases from J, with 16 bases between. In germline, CDR1 is LNHDA, CDR2 SQIVND (reference sequence). The CDR3 spells CASTPDLAFEKLFF. The CDR3, as DNA: TGTGCCAGTACCCCTGACCTGGCGTTTGAAAAACTGTTTTTT.

The CDR3 nucleotides are TGTGCCAGCAGCGCCTCGTCCGGGACTAGCGGGTCAACACTCTCCTACGAGCAGTACTTC. Translated, it gives CASSASSGTSGSTLSYEQYF. V and J are TRBV9 and TRBJ2-7, with TRBD2 matching 12 bases. CDR3 length equals 20 residues. Germline loops: CDR1 SGDLS, CDR2 YYNGEE. The ends lost 3 bases at V and 0 bases at J; junction bases unmatched: 16.

The chain uses TRBV6-5 and TRBJ1-3, with 7 bases aligning to TRBD1. Germline V gene sequence: CDR1 MNHEY, CDR2 SVGAGI. CDR3 length: 15 amino acids. J lost 4 bases, V lost 8 bases, and 11 bases had no gene match. CDR3 DNA sequence: TGTGCCAGCTCAATAAAGGGGGCGCCCGGAAACACCATATATTTT. Protein product: CASSIKGAPGNTIYF.

The chain joins TRBV6-5 to TRBJ1-2; 8 nucleotides match TRBD1. Looked up from germline, CDR1 is MNHEY and CDR2 is SVGAGI. The length of the CDR3 is 14 residues. After removal of 2 bases from V and 8 bases from J, the junction contained 7 bases not matched to a gene. The CDR3 DNA follows: TGTGCCAGCAGTTACCTCGACAGGGGTGACGGCTACACCTTC. Its translation: CASSYLDRGDGYTF.

V usage is TRBV7-2 and J usage is TRBJ2-7; D is unclear. The V end was cut by 5 bases, the J end by 3 bases, with 8 bases between. Germline V CDR1 and CDR2: SGHTA, FQGNSA. The CDR3 extends over 12 amino acids. The CDR3 DNA reads as TGTGCCAGCAGCCCCGAACGCTACGAGCAGTACTTC. This translates into CASSPERYEQYF.

V gene TRBV7-3 combines with J gene TRBJ2-6, with 7 nucleotides matching TRBD1. The CDR3 is 17 amino acids. Trimming at V came to 5 bases and at J to 0 bases, leaving 7 bases not matched to a gene. Germline lookup yields CDR1 SGHTA and CDR2 FQGTGA. The CDR3 reads CASSTGTANSGANVLTF. The DNA of the CDR3 is TGTGCCAGCAGCACAGGGACAGCGAACTCTGGGGCCAACGTCCTGACTTTC.

The J gene is TRBJ2-1, the V gene TRBV5-1; D may correspond to TRBD1 or TRBD2 (5 bases each). V was clipped by 5 bases and J by 6 bases, with 6 bases between them. CDR1 and CDR2 from the germline V gene are SGHRS and YFSETQ. This CDR3 is 11 amino acids long. DNA of the CDR3: TGCGCCAGCAGAGGGACCAATGAGCAGTTCTTC. Protein: CASRGTNEQFF.

The rearrangement links TRBV2 to TRBJ1-5, with TRBD1 as a possible D gene (5 bases). The CDR3 spans 14 residues. CDR1 is SNHLY and CDR2 is FYNNEI in the germline V gene. V shed 7 bases and J shed 6 bases, with 16 bases lying between them. The CDR3 sequence: CASTPRRGGQPQHF. The CDR3, as DNA: TGTGCCAGCACTCCCCGGAGGGGCGGTCAGCCCCAGCATTTT.

The V gene is TRBV20-1, the J gene TRBJ1-1, with D hard to call. The CDR3 has 11 residues. The V gene's germline CDR1 is DFQATT and CDR2 SNEGSKA (reference sequence). Between the trimmed V and J ends, which lost 3 bases and 10 bases, there was a span of 12 bases. CDR3 bases: TGCAGTGCTAGCTCCACCGTCGGAGCTTTCTTT. The encoded protein is CSASSTVGAFF.

V and J are TRBV7-2 and TRBJ2-1, with D perhaps TRBD1 or TRBD2 (5 bases each). Trimming cost V 0 bases and J 12 bases, with 6 bases left between them. Germline CDR1 SGHTA, CDR2 FQGNSA. The CDR3 is 11 residues long. The CDR3 sequence is CASSLAGAQFF. The CDR3 bases are TGTGCCAGCAGCTTAGCCGGGGCGCAGTTCTTC.